Following are 23 T cell receptor beta chains from one sample sequenced in a study of T cells in tuberculosis. Sequencing used immunoSEQ multiplex PCR; TCRdb keeps in-frame clones, though not all of them. This repertoire shows about 22,000 clones, approximately 97% found once; its top ten account for more than 5.5%. The material sequenced was PBMCs. The receptors were gathered from a donor between 10 and 29 years old with latent tuberculosis or without tuberculosis infection.

The chain recombines TRBV14 with TRBJ1-4, with D possibly matching TRBD1 (5 bases). The CDR3 runs 14 residues. V gave up 6 bases and J gave up 5 bases, with 13 bases separating them. The V gene's germline CDR1 is SGHDN and CDR2 FVKESK. CDR3 residues: CASSQGGVNEKLFF. The CDR3 DNA follows: TGTGCCAGCAGTCAGGGAGGGGTCAATGAAAAACTGTTTTTT.

V usage is TRBV5-1 and J usage is TRBJ2-7, with 7 bases lining up with TRBD1. The J segment lost 2 bases and the V segment lost 0 bases, leaving 2 bases of the junction unmatched. Germline V gene data show CDR1 as SGHRS and CDR2 as YFSETQ. The CDR3 sequence is 14 residues long. The CDR3 spells CASSLETGPYEQYF. As DNA, the CDR3 is TGCGCCAGCAGCTTGGAGACAGGGCCCTACGAGCAGTACTTC.

The rearrangement joins TRBV5-1 to TRBJ2-3; 7 positions agree with TRBD1. Germline V gene lookup returns CDR1 SGHRS and CDR2 YFSETQ. CDR3 length: 15 residues. The V segment lost 4 bases and the J segment 0 bases; nucleotides outside the gene matches: 5. Here the CDR3 reads CASSDGTASTDTQYF. CDR3 in DNA: TGCGCCAGCAGCGACGGGACAGCTAGCACAGATACGCAGTATTTT.

About this clone: Compared with germline, one end of the junction differs, possibly owing to a read error. The chain couples TRBV6-1 to TRBJ1-2; D perhaps matches TRBD1 (5 bases). This CDR3 region has 18 residues. Germline values: CDR1 MNHNS, CDR2 SASEGT. The CDR3 DNA sequence: TGTGCCAGCAGTGGCTTAGCCTCAAGGATAGGGGAGGACTATGGCTACGCCTTC. Translation gives CASSGLASRIGEDYGYAF.

The J gene is TRBJ1-2, the V gene TRBV5-6; D is unresolved. CDR3 size: 11 residues. V lost 1 base, J lost 7 bases, and 5 bases lay in between. Germline-derived CDR1 and CDR2 are SGHDT and YYEEEE. The CDR3 here is CASSLIGGYTF. The CDR3 coding sequence is TGTGCCAGCAGCTTGATCGGTGGCTACACCTTC.

The V call is TRBV30, the J call TRBJ2-1; D gene unclear. CDR3 size: 10 residues. The germline V gene has CDR1 GTSNPN and CDR2 SVGIG (reference sequence). Deletions cut 6 bases from V and 9 bases from J, with 9 bases between. The chain's CDR3 is CACQACEQFF. The CDR3, as DNA: TGTGCCTGCCAGGCCTGTGAGCAGTTCTTC.

The V and J genes are TRBV27 and TRBJ2-7; D remains unclear. CDR1 MNHEY and CDR2 SMNVEV come from the germline V gene (reference sequence). This CDR3 comprises 17 residues. Between the trimmed V and J ends, which lost 5 bases and 4 bases, there was a span of 24 bases. CDR3 in amino acids: CASSPVPTLSAKYEQYF. CDR3 DNA sequence: TGTGCCAGCAGTCCCGTCCCGACCCTCAGCGCAAAATACGAGCAGTACTTC.

CDR3 sequence: CATSLPGGIQPQHF. As DNA, the CDR3 is TGTGCCACCTCTCTCCCAGGGGGGATTCAGCCCCAGCATTTT. The chain employs TRBV10-3 and TRBJ1-5, with TRBD1 identical over 7 bases. This CDR3 is 14 amino acids long. CDR1 and CDR2 (germline): ENHRY, SYGVKD. Germline trimming cut 10 bases from V and 6 bases from J; bases unmatched to any gene: 12.

The rearrangement links TRBV10-2 to TRBJ2-1; D possibly corresponds to TRBD2 (6 bases). The CDR3 loop spans 12 amino acids. Germline lookup yields CDR1 WSHSY and CDR2 SAAADI. Trimming cost V 5 bases and J 8 bases, with 10 bases left between them. The CDR3 DNA is TGCGCCAGCAGTTTTAGCGGCGATGAGCAGTTCTTC. This gives the protein CASSFSGDEQFF.

This clone came up once. This chain connects TRBV19 to TRBJ2-1; D is ambiguous. The CDR3 has 13 residues. CDR1 and CDR2 (germline): LNHDA, SQIVND (reference sequence). Trimming removed 3 bases at V and 10 bases at J, with 13 bases between. The CDR3 loop is CASSIHEVREQFF. The CDR3 coding sequence is TGTGCCAGTAGTATTCATGAGGTCCGAGAGCAGTTCTTC. Full variable domain (remainder filled in from reference TRBV19 and TRBJ2-1): DGGITQSPKYLFRKEGQNVTLSCEQNLNHDAMYWYRQDPGQGLRLIYYSQIVNDFQKGDIAEGYSVSREKKESFPLTVTSAQKNPTAFYLCASSIHEVREQFFGPGTRLTVL.

This rearrangement joins TRBV27 to TRBJ1-1; tentative D call: TRBD1 (5 bases). V lost 2 bases to trimming and J lost 3 bases, with 7 bases between them. The CDR3 is made up of 13 amino acids. Per the germline V gene, CDR1 is MNHEY and CDR2 is SMNVEV (reference sequence). The CDR3 sequence: CASSLLGDTEAFF. In DNA, the CDR3 is TGTGCCAGCAGTTTACTAGGGGACACTGAAGCTTTCTTT.

The chain is built from TRBV18 and TRBJ1-1, with D possibly matching TRBD1 (5 bases). V was shortened by 1 base and J by 6 bases, with 9 bases between the two germline ends. The CDR3 sequence is 13 residues long. The germline CDR1 and CDR2 sequences are KGHSH and LQKENI. CDR3 DNA: TGTGCCAGCTCACCACAATGGGGGGCTGAAGCTTTCTTT. Its translation is CASSPQWGAEAFF.

The rearrangement links TRBV27 to TRBJ2-3; D is perhaps TRBD1 (5 bases). The germline V and J ends were trimmed by 2 bases and 0 bases, with 9 bases remaining between them. The CDR3 is made up of 15 amino acids. Germline V gene lookup returns CDR1 MNHEY and CDR2 SMNVEV (reference sequence). CDR3 sequence: CASSLVPGSTDTQYF. The CDR3 DNA reads TGTGCCAGCAGTTTAGTTCCAGGGAGCACAGATACGCAGTATTTT.

The V call is TRBV11-2, the J call TRBJ2-3; TRBD2 aligns across 13 bases. The CDR3 consists of 16 residues. Losses at the gene ends were 4 bases for V and 4 bases for J; bases not matched to a gene: 5. Germline CDR1 reads SGHAT; CDR2 reads FQNNGV. This chain's CDR3 is CASSSRLAGGADTQYF. CDR3 nucleotides: TGTGCCAGCAGCTCGAGACTAGCGGGAGGTGCAGATACGCAGTATTTT.

The rearrangement uses TRBV5-1 and TRBJ1-1, with 7 bases that match TRBD1. The CDR3 runs to 14 residues. CDR1 SGHRS and CDR2 YFSETQ come from the germline V gene. J was trimmed by 1 base and V by 2 bases; bases with no gene match: 2. The CDR3 loop is CASSFWDRNTEAFF. For the CDR3, the DNA is TGCGCCAGCAGCTTCTGGGACAGGAACACTGAAGCTTTCTTT.

The genes are TRBV30 and TRBJ2-3; 9 bases fit TRBD1. The germline CDR1 and CDR2 sequences are GTSNPN and SVGIG (reference sequence). There are 13 residues in the CDR3. J lost 4 bases, V lost 5 bases, and 4 bases had no gene match. The CDR3, as DNA: TGTGCCTGGGATACAGGGGGCGCAGATACGCAGTATTTT. Translation: CAWDTGGADTQYF.

The rearrangement uses TRBV6-5 and TRBJ2-5, with 14 bases aligning to TRBD2. Germline V gives CDR1 MNHEY, CDR2 SVGAGI. The CDR3 is 13 amino acids. The CDR3 sequence is CATGLAGEETQYF. Written as DNA, the CDR3 is TGTGCTACGGGACTAGCGGGAGAAGAGACCCAGTACTTC.

V is TRBV7-6 and J is TRBJ1-1; 7 nucleotides match TRBD1. Germline V gives CDR1 SGHVS, CDR2 FNYEAQ. The CDR3 has 15 amino acids. The ends lost 5 bases at V and 2 bases at J; junction bases unmatched: 8. The CDR3, as DNA: TGTGCCAGCAGCCTAACAGGGGACCCCAACACTGAAGCTTTCTTT. Its translation is CASSLTGDPNTEAFF. The variable domain in full, completed from reference TRBV7-6 and TRBJ1-1, reads GAGVSQSPRYKVTKRGQDVALRCDPISGHVSLYWYRQALGQGPEFLTYFNYEAQQDKSGLPNDRFSAERPEGSISTLTIQRTEQRDSAMYRCASSLTGDPNTEAFFGQGTRLTVV.

The CDR3 loop is CASSQGYDSSYEQYF. CDR3 nucleotide sequence: TGTGCCAGCAGCCAGGGATACGACAGCTCCTACGAGCAGTACTTC. The chain employs TRBV14 and TRBJ2-7, with D possibly TRBD1 on 5 matching bases. The CDR3 runs 15 residues. CDR1 and CDR2 (germline): SGHDN, FVKESK. With 3 bases removed from V and 0 bases from J, the gap between germline ends came to 12 bases.

In DNA, the CDR3 is TGTGCCAGCTCACCCTATGGCAGGGGGCTTGGTCAGCCCCAGCATTTT. This sequence encodes CASSPYGRGLGQPQHF. The V and J genes are TRBV18 and TRBJ1-5, with TRBD1 matching 8 bases. The CDR3 is 16 amino acids. V lost 3 bases to trimming and J lost 6 bases; unmatched junction nucleotides: 10. From germline, CDR1 is KGHSH and CDR2 LQKENI.

In this sample, this clone turned up a few times. J is TRBJ2-5 and V is TRBV29-1; the D gene is possibly TRBD2 (6 bases). Germline V gene sequence: CDR1 SQVTM, CDR2 ANQGSEA. V was clipped by 7 bases and J by 3 bases, with 6 bases between them. The CDR3 loop spans 10 amino acids. DNA for the CDR3: TGCAGCGGGGGGGAAGAGACCCAGTACTTC. This translates into CSGGEETQYF.

For the CDR3, the DNA is TGTGCCAGCAGCTTACCGACAGGGGAGGGCAATCAGCCCCAGCATTTT. It encodes CASSLPTGEGNQPQHF. V usage is TRBV7-8 and J usage is TRBJ1-5; TRBD1 aligns across 8 bases. Germline assignment: CDR1 SGHVS and CDR2 FQNEAQ. CDR3 length: 16 residues. After removal of 2 bases from V and 2 bases from J, the junction contained 5 bases not matched to a gene.

This clone is a singleton in its sample. The chain couples TRBV7-9 to TRBJ2-7; D unclear. The CDR3 runs to 14 residues. Trimming cost V 3 bases and J 6 bases, with 15 bases left between them. Germline CDR1 SEHNR, CDR2 FQNEAQ (reference sequence). In DNA, the CDR3 is TGTGCCAGCAGCTTTTACCCCCAGGATGGCGAGCAGTACTTC. This translates into CASSFYPQDGEQYF.